This TCR beta chain stems from a study of blood T cell repertoires in COVID-19. Study in general: There were acute and convalescent COVID-19 samples, and they came from the United States, Italy and Spain.

This clone was detected only once. Some clones are missing from TCRdb's copy, which holds only in-frame ones; the method was immunoSEQ multiplex PCR. This table has fewer than 350,000 clones, about 88% appearing once. The CDR3 contains 15 residues. Germline CDR1 MNHEY, CDR2 SMNVEV (reference sequence). Trimming left V 4 bases short and J 5 bases short, with 17 bases between. In the 2 weeks before study entry, exposed participants met a COVID-19 case, which was PCR-confirmed or clinician-diagnosed. The TCR comes from a woman aged 25 to 45 who had been exposed to COVID-19. V gene TRBV27 combines with J gene TRBJ2-5, with D maybe TRBD1 (6 bases). The specimen sequenced was PBMCs or T cells enriched from blood (not recorded which). The CDR3 DNA sequence: TGTGCCAGCAGTTCTTTGGGGGCAGGAGTGGAGACCCAGTACTTC. Protein: CASSSLGAGVETQYF.